The 10 T cell receptor beta chains in this list originate from one sample, sequenced in a study of cytomegalovirus exposure and HLA in healthy donors. The PCR employed 60 Vbeta primers together with 13 Jbeta primers. Generated by immunoSEQ multiplex PCR, the TCRdb table keeps only in-frame clones and is missing some. In the table there are 50,000 or so clones, around 70% of which are singletons. Sequencing was performed on PBMCs. These receptors came from a woman between 50 and 59 years old in good health and CMV-seronegative.

V and J are TRBV28 and TRBJ2-4; 10 positions match TRBD2. The V gene end was trimmed by 3 bases and the J gene end by 10 bases; junction bases not matched to a gene: 6. The CDR3 length is 14 residues. Germline assignment: CDR1 MDHEN and CDR2 SYDVKM. The CDR3 DNA is TGTGCCAGCAGTTTTCTGAGCGGGGGGGTAATTCAGTACTTC. Protein product: CASSFLSGGVIQYF.

The chain combines TRBV25-1 with TRBJ2-5; 8 nucleotides agree with TRBD1. The CDR3 is 15 residues long. Trimming at V came to 6 bases and at J to 2 bases, leaving 8 bases not matched to a gene. Germline loops: CDR1 MGHDK, CDR2 SYGVNS. CDR3 nucleotides: TGTGCCAGCAGCGAGGACAGGGTTCAACAAGAGACCCAGTACTTC. The encoded protein is CASSEDRVQQETQYF.

The chain combines TRBV7-9 with TRBJ1-3; 9 bases line up with TRBD1. This CDR3 comprises 13 residues. CDR1 and CDR2 from the germline V gene are SEHNR and FQNEAQ (reference sequence). V lost 9 bases and J lost 7; bases outside the gene matches: 7. This CDR3 is CASSQGAGNTIYF. CDR3 in DNA: TGTGCCAGTTCACAGGGGGCGGGGAACACCATATATTTT.

The rearrangement links TRBV30 to TRBJ1-2; a possible D gene is TRBD1 (5 bases). Germline lookup yields CDR1 GTSNPN and CDR2 SVGIG (reference sequence). The CDR3 has 13 amino acids. Trimming pared 4 bases from V and 4 bases from J, leaving 13 bases between. CDR3 protein: CAWNQGGFYGYTF. The CDR3, as DNA: TGTGCCTGGAACCAGGGAGGGTTCTATGGCTACACCTTC.

V gene TRBV30 combines with J gene TRBJ2-6, with a tentative D call TRBD1 (5 bases). The ends were cut back, 6 bases at V and 1 base at J, with 10 bases in the middle. Per germline, CDR1 GTSNPN and CDR2 SVGIG (reference sequence). This CDR3 has 14 amino acids. The CDR3 sequence is CACIRGSGANVLTF. The CDR3 coding sequence is TGTGCCTGTATAAGGGGATCTGGGGCCAACGTCCTGACTTTC.

The V call is TRBV2, the J call TRBJ1-5; D is uncertain. CDR3 length: 12 amino acids. V was clipped by 4 bases and J by 10 bases, with 11 bases between them. Germline V lookup: CDR1 SNHLY, CDR2 FYNNEI. The CDR3 protein is CASSAEAEPQHF. The CDR3 nucleotides read TGTGCCAGCAGTGCCGAGGCGGAACCCCAGCATTTT.

The chain couples TRBV4-3 to TRBJ1-1, with unresolved D. The CDR3 covers 14 residues. Per the germline V gene, CDR1 is LGHNA and CDR2 is YSLEER. V lost 0 bases, J lost 7 bases, and 12 bases lay in between. The DNA for the CDR3 is TGCGCCAGCAGCCAAGAAGGGCTCCGGGGTGAAGCTTTCTTT. Amino acids: CASSQEGLRGEAFF.

J is TRBJ1-1 and V is TRBV5-1; 7 bases fit TRBD1. After removal of 2 bases from V and 5 bases from J, the junction contained 12 bases not matched to a gene. The CDR3 sequence is 16 residues long. Germline-derived CDR1 and CDR2 are SGHRS and YFSETQ. The CDR3 DNA reads as TGCGCCAGCAGCTTAACCACTACAGGGGCGGAAACTGAAGCTTTCTTT. Residues: CASSLTTTGAETEAFF.

The rearrangement joins TRBV7-3 to TRBJ2-7; D unclear. The CDR3 is made up of 11 amino acids. Germline CDR1 reads SGHTA; CDR2 reads FQGTGA. V was cut by 2 bases and J by 6 bases, with 5 bases left in between. The CDR3 region has the DNA TGTGCCAGCAGCTTAGAGTCCGAGCAGTACTTC. The encoded protein is CASSLESEQYF.

Of note for this clone: Compared with germline, one end of the junction differs, possibly owing to a read error. Here the CDR3 reads CASSRAGGPSSF. CDR3 sequence (DNA): TGTGCCAGCAGCCGCGCGGGGGGCCCTAGTTCCTTC. The chain couples TRBV27 to TRBJ2-7; TRBD2 matches 8 bases. In germline, CDR1 is MNHEY, CDR2 SMNVEV (reference sequence). The CDR3 covers 12 residues.